This paragraph reports one T cell receptor beta chain. As yet, its antigen is unknown. The junction does not match germline at one end; this may be a read error. Patients showing uncontrolled infection, other autoimmune disease, pregnancy or lactation were ineligible. Blood sampling occurred at first hyperthyroidism diagnosis, ahead of any ophthalmopathy symptoms. The data belong to a study of T cells in Graves' hyperthyroidism and ophthalmopathy. Study-wide points: Appearing also in blood were most of the thyroid clonotypes expanded above 0.001.

Amplified TCR beta CDR3 regions derived from RNA transcripts. An initial round of RT-PCR targeting the TCR CDR3 relied on the HTBI primer set. MiXCR, applied by TCRdb to the multiplex PCR reads, yields one record per CDR3 protein. The sample has roughly 580,000 distinct CDR3 sequences; around 14% are singletons. The clonotype comes from a woman aged 25-40 years with Graves' hyperthyroidism that later progressed to Graves' ophthalmopathy. The sequenced material came from blood.

CDR3 region: CTSSFIGRLSGANVLTF. The CDR3 region has the DNA TGTACCAGCAGTTTTATCGGACGGCTCTCTGGGGCCAACGTCCTGACTTTC. The chain is built from TRBV28 and TRBJ2-6; D is uncertain. Looked up from germline, CDR1 is MDHEN and CDR2 is SYDVKM. The CDR3 runs 17 residues.